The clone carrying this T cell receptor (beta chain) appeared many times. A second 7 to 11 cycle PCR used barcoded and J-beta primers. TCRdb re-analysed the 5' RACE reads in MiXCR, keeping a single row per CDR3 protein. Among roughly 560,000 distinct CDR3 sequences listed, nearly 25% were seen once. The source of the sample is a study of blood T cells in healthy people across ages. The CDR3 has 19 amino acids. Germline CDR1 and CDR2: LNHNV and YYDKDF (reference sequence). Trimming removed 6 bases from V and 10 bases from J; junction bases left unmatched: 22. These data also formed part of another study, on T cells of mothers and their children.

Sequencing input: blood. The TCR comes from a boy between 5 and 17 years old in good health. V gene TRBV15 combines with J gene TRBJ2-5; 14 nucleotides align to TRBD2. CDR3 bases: TGTGCCACCAGGCCACAGGGGACTTCGACTAGCGGGAGGGCCTGGGACCAGTACTTC. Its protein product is CATRPQGTSTSGRAWDQYF.